The 2 T cell receptor beta chains given below trace back to one sample, sequenced in a study of cytomegalovirus exposure and HLA in healthy donors. Primers for the PCR totalled 60 Vbeta and 13 Jbeta. TCRdb keeps only in-frame clones here, not all; method: immunoSEQ multiplex PCR. The table has roughly 150,000 clones, about two thirds seen once. Sequencing input: PBMCs. All receptors come from a man younger than 40 in good health and CMV-seropositive.

This sequence joins TRBV5-1 and TRBJ2-1; TRBD2 matches at 12 bases. This CDR3 contains 16 residues. Germline trimming cut 2 bases from V and 7 bases from J; bases unmatched to any gene: 7. CDR1 and CDR2 (germline): SGHRS, YFSETQ. Here the CDR3 reads CASSFSSGRAVNEQFF. Here the CDR3 DNA reads TGCGCCAGCAGCTTTTCTAGCGGGAGGGCCGTGAATGAGCAGTTCTTC. Full variable domain (remainder filled in from reference TRBV5-1 and TRBJ2-1): KAGVTQTPRYLIKTRGQQVTLSCSPISGHRSVSWYQQTPGQGLQFLFEYFSETQRNKGNFPGRFSGRQFSNSRSEMNVSTLELGDSALYLCASSFSSGRAVNEQFFGPGTRLTVL.

The chain couples TRBV10-3 to TRBJ2-7; 8 bases line up with TRBD1. The germline gives CDR1 ENHRY, CDR2 SYGVKD. The V gene end was trimmed by 0 bases and the J gene end by 1 base; junction bases not matched to a gene: 2. The CDR3 totals 15 residues. Here the CDR3 reads CAISESRDRSYEQYF. The DNA for the CDR3 is TGTGCCATCAGTGAGTCTCGGGACAGGTCCTACGAGCAGTACTTC.